This TCR beta chain was sequenced in a study of shared clonotypes between healthy human individuals. Investigators spread the genomic DNA of each subset evenly over several immunoSEQ plates. A 200 ng quantity of DNA, roughly 29,000 T cell genomes, went into the sorted-subset replicate PCRs. Some clones are missing from TCRdb's copy, which holds only in-frame ones; the method was immunoSEQ multiplex PCR. The sample records approximately 1.4 million clones, nearly 99% being singletons. Findings and limits, study-wide: Researchers sampled blood only, noting tissue repertoires likely differ. Naive subsets generally had larger estimated richness than memory subsets.

To note about this clone: Its antigen is unidentified.

V lost 6 bases to trimming and J lost 9 bases; unmatched junction nucleotides: 12. Germline CDR1 and CDR2: MDHEN and SYDVKM. The CDR3 sequence is 15 residues long. This clonotype originated in a man aged 25 to 40 in good health. The chain combines TRBV28 with TRBJ2-7; TRBD2 agrees at 12 bases. Sequences were obtained from naive CD4+ T cells sorted from blood. As for subset: CD45RA+ positively selected. The CDR3 protein is CASRETAGTSGWQYF. The CDR3 DNA reads as TGTGCCAGCAGAGAGACAGCTGGGACTAGCGGGTGGCAGTACTTC. Full variable domain (outside the CDR3, taken from reference TRBV28 and TRBJ2-7): DVKVTQSSRYLVKRTGEKVFLECVQDMDHENMFWYRQDPGLGLRLIYFSYDVKMKEKGDIPEGYSVSREKKERFSLILESASTNQTSMYLCASRETAGTSGWQYFGPGTRLTVT.